The rows below give T cell receptor beta chains drawn from one sample of a study of blood T cell repertoires in COVID-19. Clones were read by immunoSEQ multiplex PCR, and TCRdb kept only the in-frame ones, dropping some. The table lists roughly 110,000 clones, about nine tenths of them singletons. Sequencing used peripheral blood. The receptor set was obtained from a man aged 45-60 years with active or convalescent COVID-19. The CDR3 runs from the conserved cysteine through the conserved F or W. The D gene is left open where the match is weak. The size field is filled for only some rows; it gives once, few, many or a size class.

size: .; J: TRBJ2-5; V: TRBV4-3; D: TRBD2; DNA: TGCGCCAGCAGCCTGGGACTAGCGGGAGAAGAGACCCAGTACTTC; CDR3: CASSLGLAGEETQYF
size: .; J: TRBJ2-7; V: TRBV30; D: TRBD1; DNA: TGTGCCTGGAGTGGGGGACAGGGGTTCTACGAGCAGTACTTC; CDR3: CAWSGGQGFYEQYF
size: .; J: TRBJ1-1; V: TRBV3-1/TRBV3-2; D: .; DNA: TGTGCCAGCACCCGAAGCGGGGGCCTGCACACTGAAGCTTTCTTT; CDR3: CASTRSGGLHTEAFF
size: .; J: TRBJ1-5; V: TRBV19; D: .; DNA: TGTGCCAGTAACAGAAGCAATCAGCCCCAGCATTTT; CDR3: CASNRSNQPQHF
size: .; J: TRBJ1-3; V: TRBV6-5; D: .; DNA: TGTGCCAGCAGTTGGGAGGGGGAAGGAAACACCATATATTTT; CDR3: CASSWEGEGNTIYF
size: .; J: TRBJ1-6; V: TRBV30; D: .; DNA: TGTGCCTACGGACAGCTAACTAATTCACCCCTCCACTTT; CDR3: CAYGQLTNSPLHF
size: .; J: TRBJ2-7; V: TRBV29-1; D: .; DNA: TGCAGCGTTCATGCCAGGGGATTAGCTGACTACGAGCAGTACTTC; CDR3: CSVHARGLADYEQYF
size: .; J: TRBJ2-3; V: TRBV7-9; D: TRBD2; DNA: TGTGCCAGCAGCTCCGGACTAGCGGGGGGCCTCCTGGATACGCAGTATTTT; CDR3: CASSSGLAGGLLDTQYF
size: once; J: TRBJ2-6; V: TRBV5-1; D: TRBD2; DNA: TGCGCCAGCAGCCGATTACCCAATAGCGGGAGGGGTCCTGGGGCCAACGTCCTGACTTTC; CDR3: CASSRLPNSGRGPGANVLTF
size: .; J: TRBJ1-4; V: TRBV5-5; D: .; DNA: TGTGCCAGCAGAGGACAGTTCGCAACTAATGAAAAACTGTTTTTT; CDR3: CASRGQFATNEKLFF
size: .; J: TRBJ2-1; V: TRBV10-2; D: TRBD2; DNA: TGCGCCAGCAGTGAGCCGGGACTAGCGGGAGGCAATGAGCAGTTCTTC; CDR3: CASSEPGLAGGNEQFF
size: .; J: TRBJ1-2; V: TRBV18; D: TRBD1; DNA: TGTGCCAGCTCACGGACAGGGGCCGGCTACACCTTC; CDR3: CASSRTGAGYTF
size: once; J: TRBJ2-1; V: TRBV7-2; D: .; DNA: TGTGCCAGCAGCGGTTGGCGGGGCCCCAATGAGCAGTTCTTC; CDR3: CASSGWRGPNEQFF
size: .; J: TRBJ2-1; V: TRBV5-4; D: .; DNA: TGTGCCAGCAGCTTGGATACTATCAACAATGAGCAGTTCTTC; CDR3: CASSLDTINNEQFF
size: .; J: TRBJ1-3; V: TRBV18; D: TRBD1; DNA: TGTGCCAGCTCACCCCCGGACAGGGGTCCCTCTGGAAACACCATATATTTT; CDR3: CASSPPDRGPSGNTIYF
size: .; J: TRBJ2-2; V: TRBV11-2; D: .; DNA: TGTGCCAGCAGCAAGGTGGCGGGAAGAGGAACCGGGGAGCTGTTTTTT; CDR3: CASSKVAGRGTGELFF